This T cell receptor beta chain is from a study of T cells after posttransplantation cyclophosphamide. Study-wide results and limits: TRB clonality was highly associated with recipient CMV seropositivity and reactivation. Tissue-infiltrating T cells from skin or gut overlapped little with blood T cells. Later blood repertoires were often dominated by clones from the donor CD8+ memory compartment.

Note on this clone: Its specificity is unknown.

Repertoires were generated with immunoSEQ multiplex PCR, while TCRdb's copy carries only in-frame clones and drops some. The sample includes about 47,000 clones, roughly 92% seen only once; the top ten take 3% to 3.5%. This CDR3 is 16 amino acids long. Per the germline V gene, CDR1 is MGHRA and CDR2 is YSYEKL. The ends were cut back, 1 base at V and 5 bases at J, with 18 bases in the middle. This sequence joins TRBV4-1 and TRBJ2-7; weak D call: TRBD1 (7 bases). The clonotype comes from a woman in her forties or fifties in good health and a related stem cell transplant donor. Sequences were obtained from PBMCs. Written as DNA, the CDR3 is TGCGCCAGCAGCCAAGCCCCAGGGGGGCCTAGGGACGAGCAGTACTTC. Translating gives CASSQAPGGPRDEQYF.